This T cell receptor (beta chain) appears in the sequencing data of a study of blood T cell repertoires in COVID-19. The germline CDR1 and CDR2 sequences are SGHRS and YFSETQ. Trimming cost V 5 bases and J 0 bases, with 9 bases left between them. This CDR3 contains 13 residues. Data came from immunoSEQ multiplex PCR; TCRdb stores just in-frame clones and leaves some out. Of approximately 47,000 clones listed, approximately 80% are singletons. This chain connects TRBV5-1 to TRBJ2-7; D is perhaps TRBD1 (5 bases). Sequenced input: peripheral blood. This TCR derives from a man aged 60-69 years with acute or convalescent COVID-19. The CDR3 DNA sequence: TGCGCCAGCAGACAGGAGAGCTCCTACGAGCAGTACTTC. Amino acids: CASRQESSYEQYF.